A single sample gave rise to the 32 T cell receptor beta chains below, sequenced in a study of shared clonotypes between healthy human individuals. The protocol was immunoSEQ multiplex PCR, while the TCRdb copy is restricted to in-frame clones and leaves out a portion. The sample contains millions of clones, 93% of which appear only once. Specimen: naive CD4+ T cells from PBMCs. As to subset: CD45RA+ positively selected. The receptors stem from a young man in good health. Some clones in this sample may be carry-over from other donors' samples.

J is TRBJ2-7 and V is TRBV6-1, with TRBD1 as a possible D gene (5 bases). Germline V lookup: CDR1 MNHNS, CDR2 SASEGT. Deletions cut 4 bases from V and 0 bases from J, with 16 bases between. The CDR3 contains 16 residues. The CDR3 spells CASSAVGLGSSYEQYF. CDR3 DNA: TGTGCCAGCAGTGCCGTGGGGCTGGGAAGCTCCTACGAGCAGTACTTC.

A remark on this clone: The same CDR3 can be traced to other DNA sequences in this sample. The gene calls are TRBV30 and TRBJ2-5, with D hard to call. The V end was cut by 0 bases, the J end by 4 bases, with 9 bases between. Germline CDR1 is GTSNPN and CDR2 is SVGIG (reference sequence). The CDR3 loop spans 13 amino acids. The CDR3 nucleotides read TGTGCCTGGAGTGTGTTAGCAGGAGAGACCCAGTACTTC. It yields the protein CAWSVLAGETQYF. The variable domain in full, completed from reference TRBV30 and TRBJ2-5, reads SQTIHQWPATLVQPVGSPLSLECTVEGTSNPNLYWYRQAAGRGLQLLFYSVGIGQISSEVPQNLSASRPQDRQFILSSKKLLLSDSGFYLCAWSVLAGETQYFGPGTRLLVL.

This chain's CDR3 is CASSSGDGANQPQHF. The CDR3 DNA sequence: TGTGCCAGCAGCTCGGGGGACGGGGCCAATCAGCCCCAGCATTTT. The J gene is TRBJ1-5, the V gene TRBV7-9; D possibly corresponds to TRBD1 (5 bases). The CDR3 sequence is 15 residues long. The ends were cut back, 4 bases at V and 3 bases at J, with 13 bases in the middle. Germline CDR1 SEHNR, CDR2 FQNEAQ (reference sequence). The whole variable domain, remainder taken from reference TRBV7-9 and TRBJ1-5, is DTGVSQNPRHKITKRGQNVTFRCDPISEHNRLYWYRQTLGQGPEFLTYFQNEAQLEKSRLLSDRFSAERPKGSFSTLEIQRTEQGDSAMYLCASSSGDGANQPQHFGDGTRLSIL.

The chain uses TRBV28 and TRBJ1-5; D may be TRBD1 (5 bases). Trimming took 6 bases from V and 11 from J, leaving 11 bases between them. From germline, CDR1 is MDHEN and CDR2 SYDVKM. CDR3 size: 11 residues. The chain's CDR3 is CASRIRGAQHF. For the CDR3, the DNA is TGTGCCAGCAGGATTCGAGGGGCCCAGCATTTT.

This rearrangement joins TRBV6-5 to TRBJ1-5, with D hard to call. V shed 8 bases and J shed 6 bases, with 14 bases lying between them. Germline V lookup: CDR1 MNHEY, CDR2 SVGAGI. The CDR3 totals 13 residues. The CDR3 reads CASGPLDSQPQHF. In DNA, the CDR3 is TGTGCCAGCGGACCCTTGGACTCTCAGCCCCAGCATTTT.

This chain joins TRBV11-1 and TRBJ2-1; 10 bases match TRBD2. The V gene's germline CDR1 is SGHAT and CDR2 FQDESV (reference sequence). V dropped 0 bases and J dropped 5; count of bases not matched to a gene: 7. CDR3 size: 17 residues. The DNA for the CDR3 is TGTGCCAGCAGCTTAGCTCCGACTAGCGGGCCCCACAATGAGCAGTTCTTC. Protein sequence: CASSLAPTSGPHNEQFF.

The chain recombines TRBV23-1 with TRBJ1-1; weak D call: TRBD1 (6 bases). TRBV23-1 is designated an ORF whose function remains uncertain. Between the trimmed V and J ends, which lost 1 base and 1 base, there was a span of 10 bases. This CDR3 has 15 residues. CDR3 region: CASSQLGQRNTEAFF. The DNA of the CDR3 is TGCGCCAGCAGTCAATTAGGACAGCGGAACACTGAAGCTTTCTTT.

The rearrangement uses TRBV28 and TRBJ1-3; D is ambiguous. Trimming cost V 8 bases and J 4 bases, with 12 bases left between them. From germline, CDR1 is MDHEN and CDR2 SYDVKM. The CDR3 length is 13 residues. The DNA of the CDR3 is TGTGCCAGCGGGAGGTCCGGGGGAAACACCATATATTTT. Residues: CASGRSGGNTIYF.

DNA of the CDR3: TGTGCCAGCAGCTCTCAGCGTGAGCAGTTCTTC. It codes for CASSSQREQFF. The chain couples TRBV28 to TRBJ2-1; D is uncertain. This CDR3 is built from 11 residues. Germline V gene sequence: CDR1 MDHEN, CDR2 SYDVKM. Trimming removed 6 bases from V and 9 bases from J, with 9 bases in between.

This clone was recorded once. The CDR3 reads CASGTGGTQYF. The DNA for the CDR3 is TGTGCTAGTGGTACAGGGGGTACGCAGTATTTT. V gene TRBV12-5 combines with J gene TRBJ2-3; the match to TRBD1 covers 8 bases. Trimming took 5 bases from V and 8 from J; bases not matched to a gene: 0. The CDR3 runs 11 residues. CDR1 LGHNT and CDR2 FRNRAP come from the germline V gene.

The chain combines TRBV6-1 with TRBJ2-5; TRBD2 matches 10 bases. Germline CDR1 reads MNHNS; CDR2 reads SASEGT. V lost 4 bases to trimming and J lost 5 bases; unmatched junction nucleotides: 13. The CDR3 consists of 17 residues. The CDR3 nucleotides read TGTGCCAGCAGTGTCTTACTAGCGGGAAATCTCGGGGAGACCCAGTACTTC. It is translated as CASSVLLAGNLGETQYF.

The chain links TRBV7-3 to TRBJ2-7; the match to TRBD1 covers 9 bases. The V segment lost 1 base and the J segment 5 bases; nucleotides outside the gene matches: 9. There are 16 residues in the CDR3. From germline, CDR1 is SGHTA and CDR2 FQGTGA. CDR3 DNA sequence: TGTGCCAGCAGCTTAAGGCCGGGACAGGGTACCCACGAGCAGTACTTC. Translation: CASSLRPGQGTHEQYF.

The rearrangement uses TRBV28 and TRBJ1-4, with 8 nucleotides matching TRBD1. This CDR3 contains 15 residues. Losses at the gene ends were 6 bases for V and 1 base for J; bases not matched to a gene: 4. In germline, CDR1 is MDHEN, CDR2 SYDVKM. The DNA of the CDR3 is TGTGCCAGCAGCCCCAGGGGGCAAACTAATGAAAAACTGTTTTTT. Translating it yields CASSPRGQTNEKLFF.

V gene TRBV5-1 combines with J gene TRBJ2-2, with a weak D call TRBD2 (6 bases). V lost 3 bases to trimming and J lost 5 bases, with 14 bases between them. Per germline, CDR1 SGHRS and CDR2 YFSETQ. The CDR3 is made up of 15 amino acids. The CDR3 protein is CASSSLAGRTGELFF. Here the CDR3 DNA reads TGCGCCAGCAGCTCCTTGGCGGGAAGAACCGGGGAGCTGTTTTTT.

Remarks on this clone: The same CDR3 arises from other DNA sequences in this sample as well. The gene calls are TRBV6-5 and TRBJ1-1; possible D gene TRBD1, 5 bases. The CDR3 extends over 14 amino acids. V was cut by 2 bases and J by 1 base, with 8 bases left in between. The germline V gene has CDR1 MNHEY and CDR2 SVGAGI. The CDR3 here is CASSYGGGNTEAFF. The CDR3 DNA sequence: TGTGCCAGCAGTTACGGGGGAGGGAACACTGAAGCTTTCTTT.

As concerns this clone: This may arise from a read error, as a much more abundant clone is one base away. This sequence joins TRBV5-1 and TRBJ1-1, with D possibly TRBD1 on 5 matching bases. The CDR3 has 13 amino acids. From germline, CDR1 is SGHRS and CDR2 YFSETQ. The CDR3: CASSLAGNSEAFF. In DNA, the CDR3 is TGCGCCAGCAGCTTGGCAGGGAACTCTGAAGCTTTCTTT.

The chain carries TRBV19 and TRBJ2-7; maybe TRBD2 (5 bases). This CDR3 is built from 14 residues. V lost 10 bases and J lost 3, with 19 bases in between. CDR1 and CDR2 (germline): LNHDA, SQIVND (reference sequence). The CDR3 protein is CATQEPGSNYEQYF. The CDR3 DNA reads as TGTGCCACTCAAGAACCGGGATCCAACTACGAGCAGTACTTC. Together with reference TRBV19 and TRBJ2-7, the CDR3 gives the full variable domain: DGGITQSPKYLFRKEGQNVTLSCEQNLNHDAMYWYRQDPGQGLRLIYYSQIVNDFQKGDIAEGYSVSREKKESFPLTVTSAQKNPTAFYLCATQEPGSNYEQYFGPGTRLTVT.

The chain recombines TRBV28 with TRBJ1-5; TRBD1 is a possible D gene (5 bases). V lost 5 bases to trimming and J lost 4 bases, with 15 bases between them. Germline V gene data show CDR1 as MDHEN and CDR2 as SYDVKM. This CDR3 is 15 amino acids long. The CDR3 here is CASSPLGVRNQPQHF. The DNA for the CDR3 is TGTGCCAGCAGTCCCCTGGGGGTAAGAAATCAGCCCCAGCATTTT.

The gene calls are TRBV5-1 and TRBJ2-5; D possibly corresponds to TRBD1 (5 bases). Trimming shortened V by 1 base and J by 3 bases, and 10 bases separated the two germline ends. CDR3 size: 14 residues. The germline V gene encodes CDR1 SGHRS and CDR2 YFSETQ. In DNA, the CDR3 is TGCGCCAGCAGCTTGTCTCAGGGTAAAGAGACCCAGTACTTC. It translates to CASSLSQGKETQYF.

The V and J genes are TRBV5-1 and TRBJ2-1; TRBD2 agrees at 13 bases. J lost 8 bases, V lost 4 bases, and 12 bases had no gene match. Germline V lookup: CDR1 SGHRS, CDR2 YFSETQ. The CDR3 runs to 17 residues. CDR3 coding DNA: TGCGCCAGCAGCCCGCCCGGGACTAGCGGGGCGGGGGATGAGCAGTTCTTC. Amino acids: CASSPPGTSGAGDEQFF.

The rearrangement joins TRBV6-1 to TRBJ1-1, with a weak D call TRBD1 (5 bases). Trimming pared 7 bases from V and 2 bases from J, leaving 17 bases between. The CDR3 is 15 amino acids. CDR1 and CDR2 (germline): MNHNS, SASEGT. The CDR3 reads CASILSPGGNTEAFF. The CDR3 DNA follows: TGTGCCAGCATTTTAAGTCCTGGGGGAAACACTGAAGCTTTCTTT.

The gene calls are TRBV5-1 and TRBJ1-5, with a tentative D call TRBD1 (5 bases). The CDR3 is made up of 14 amino acids. The germline CDR1 and CDR2 sequences are SGHRS and YFSETQ. Trimming took 4 bases from V and 9 from J, leaving 17 bases between them. The CDR3 loop reads CASSPGTDRGPQHF. CDR3 coding DNA: TGCGCCAGCAGCCCGGGGACGGATCGGGGGCCCCAGCATTTT.

The chain links TRBV29-1 to TRBJ2-2, with TRBD1 matching over 9 bases. The V gene end was trimmed by 3 bases and the J gene end by 5 bases; junction bases not matched to a gene: 4. Germline V CDR1 and CDR2: SQVTM, ANQGSEA. CDR3 length: 14 amino acids. In DNA form, the CDR3 reads TGCAGCGTTGACGGGACAGGGAGGACCGGGGAGCTGTTTTTT. The encoded protein is CSVDGTGRTGELFF.

This rearrangement joins TRBV28 to TRBJ2-4; D gene ambiguous. Germline V gene sequence: CDR1 MDHEN, CDR2 SYDVKM. V dropped 4 bases and J dropped 12 bases, with 13 bases sitting between them. There are 12 residues in the CDR3. CDR3 residues: CASSSGQFTQYF. The CDR3 bases are TGTGCCAGCAGTTCCGGTCAGTTCACTCAGTACTTC.

This clone was picked up one time. V usage is TRBV7-9 and J usage is TRBJ2-1; 9 nucleotides line up with TRBD1. CDR3 length: 16 amino acids. Germline V gene sequence: CDR1 SEHNR, CDR2 FQNEAQ (reference sequence). The junction had 12 bases not matched to a gene; V was cut back by 5 bases and J by 7 bases. The CDR3 region is CASSPLGQTGGNEQFF. Written as DNA, the CDR3 is TGTGCCAGCAGCCCATTAGGACAGACAGGGGGGAATGAGCAGTTCTTC.

The rearrangement joins TRBV7-3 to TRBJ2-5; D possibly corresponds to TRBD2 (6 bases). The germline CDR1 and CDR2 sequences are SGHTA and FQGTGA. The CDR3 runs to 13 residues. V was shortened by 4 bases and J by 7 bases, with 13 bases between the two germline ends. The CDR3 nucleotides read TGTGCCAGCAGCTCACAGGCGGAGGGGACCCAGTACTTC. Protein: CASSSQAEGTQYF.

This sequence joins TRBV21-1 and TRBJ2-1; the D segment call TRBD2 is taken from the table without a DNA check. TRBV21-1 is classified as a pseudogene. The CDR3 sequence is 20 residues long. CDR3 in DNA: TGTGCCAGCAGCAAAAAAGGCCCAGCGGGAGGGCTCTCCTGTAGAAATGAGCAGTTCTTC. It codes for CASSKKGPAGGLSCRNEQFF.

The V call is TRBV27, the J call TRBJ1-2; D is possibly TRBD1 (5 bases). Germline V gene data show CDR1 as MNHEY and CDR2 as SMNVEV (reference sequence). With 7 bases removed from V and 3 bases from J, the gap between germline ends came to 21 bases. The CDR3 consists of 16 residues. The CDR3 loop reads CASTPGDPREDYGYTF. Here the CDR3 DNA reads TGTGCCAGCACCCCCGGGGACCCTCGGGAGGACTATGGCTACACCTTC.

V and J are TRBV7-9 and TRBJ2-3; a weak D match, TRBD2 (5 bases). V was clipped by 5 bases and J by 3 bases, with 15 bases between them. Germline values: CDR1 SEHNR, CDR2 FQNEAQ (reference sequence). This CDR3 has 15 amino acids. The CDR3 DNA reads TGTGCCAGCAGCCGCGTTGGGCTAGCTACAGATACGCAGTATTTT. Translation gives CASSRVGLATDTQYF.

The chain links TRBV7-8 to TRBJ2-7; TRBD1 might be the D (5 bases). From germline, CDR1 is SGHVS and CDR2 FQNEAQ. CDR3 length equals 11 residues. Trimming took 4 bases from V and 6 from J, leaving 7 bases between them. For the CDR3, the DNA is TGTGCCAGCAGCTCAGGGCGCGAGCAGTACTTC. This codes for CASSSGREQYF.

This chain links TRBV18 with TRBJ1-4; no firm D call. The CDR3 has 16 amino acids. V was pared by 5 bases and J by 0 bases, with 13 bases between. Germline V gene lookup returns CDR1 KGHSH and CDR2 LQKENI. The CDR3 loop reads CASSAGILATNEKLFF. CDR3 nucleotides: TGTGCCAGCTCAGCCGGGATCCTTGCAACTAATGAAAAACTGTTTTTT.

The rearrangement uses TRBV18 and TRBJ2-7, with D perhaps matching TRBD2 (6 bases). The CDR3 spans 13 residues. Germline V CDR1 and CDR2: KGHSH, LQKENI. The V and J ends lost 4 bases and 5 bases respectively, with 12 bases between them. The CDR3 spells CASSLGRRDEQYF. In nucleotides, the CDR3 is TGTGCCAGCTCACTCGGACGGAGGGACGAGCAGTACTTC.